The clone carrying this T cell receptor (beta chain) was seen many times. No antigen is known for it. The method was immunoSEQ multiplex PCR; TCRdb's version includes in-frame clones alone and lacks a portion of them. The top ten clones hold 1.4% to 1.5% of a sample with 850,000 to 1,200,000 clones, around 76% of them seen once. These data belong to a study of shared clonotypes between healthy human individuals. Study details: Each donor contributed plates that comprised three CD4 naive, three CD4 memory, two CD8 naive and one CD8 memory.

It was into CD45RA+ naive and CD45RA-negative memory subsets that the CD4+ cells were split. Whole-study results and caveats: Clonotype sharing among donors was expected to depend on sequencing depth.

Sequenced input: memory CD4+ T cells sorted from blood. Subset denoted: CD45RA-negative fraction. This TCR was sampled from a man between 18 and 35 years old in good health.

CDR3 DNA: TGTGCCAGCAGCTTCAGGGGGCGCGAAGGGGTCCAGTACTTC. This codes for CASSFRGREGVQYF. The chain carries TRBV7-2 and TRBJ2-5, with 8 bases identical to TRBD1. CDR1 and CDR2 (germline): SGHTA, FQGNSA. V shed 3 bases and J 10 bases; nucleotides not matched to a gene: 10. This CDR3 region has 14 residues.